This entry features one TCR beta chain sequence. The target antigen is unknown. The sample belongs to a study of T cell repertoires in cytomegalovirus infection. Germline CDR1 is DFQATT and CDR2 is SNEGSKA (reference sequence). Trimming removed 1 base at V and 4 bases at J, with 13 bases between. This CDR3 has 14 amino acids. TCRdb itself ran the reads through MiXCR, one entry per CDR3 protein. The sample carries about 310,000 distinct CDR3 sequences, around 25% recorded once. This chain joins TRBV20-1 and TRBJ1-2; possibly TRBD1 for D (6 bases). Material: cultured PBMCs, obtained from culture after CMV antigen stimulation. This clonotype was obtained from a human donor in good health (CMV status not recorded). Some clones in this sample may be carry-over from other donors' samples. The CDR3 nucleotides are TGCAGTGCTAGAGTTCGGGGGGGGCTCTATGGCTACACCTTC. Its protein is CSARVRGGLYGYTF.